The 5 T cell receptor beta chains below were found in one sample sequenced in a study of identical twins' blood T cells. TCRdb itself ran the 5' RACE reads through MiXCR, one entry per CDR3 protein. The sample lists 350,000 to 450,000 distinct CDR3 sequences, 28% occurring once. Sequencing was done on a sample of PBMCs. The receptor set was obtained from a woman aged 18-49 years in good health.

This clonotype was observed a few times. The chain recombines TRBV10-1 with TRBJ2-1; D is uncertain. CDR1 and CDR2 (germline): WNHNN, SYGVQD (reference sequence). The CDR3 is made up of 19 amino acids. Deletions cut 0 bases from V and 6 bases from J, with 24 bases between. CDR3 nucleotides: TGCGCCAGCAGTGAGTCTCTCGGTAGGCCCCAAAGGGAAAGCAATGAGCAGTTCTTC. It yields the protein CASSESLGRPQRESNEQFF.

This clonotype was counted once. The J gene is TRBJ2-2, the V gene TRBV10-1; 11 bases fit TRBD2. This CDR3 is built from 17 residues. Germline V gene data show CDR1 as WNHNN and CDR2 as SYGVQD (reference sequence). J gave up 0 bases and V 5 bases, and 5 bases lay outside the gene matches. The chain's CDR3 is CASSPMTSGTNTGELFF. In DNA, the CDR3 is TGCGCCAGCAGTCCGATGACTAGCGGGACGAACACCGGGGAGCTGTTTTTT.

Ten or more counts support this clonotype. The V call is TRBV20-1, the J call TRBJ1-1; D remains ambiguous. The germline V gene encodes CDR1 DFQATT and CDR2 SNEGSKA (reference sequence). This CDR3 has 14 residues. The ends were cut back, 3 bases at V and 2 bases at J, with 13 bases in the middle. CDR3 sequence reads: CSARKGGGNTEAFF. The CDR3 nucleotides read TGCAGTGCTAGGAAGGGAGGAGGTAACACTGAAGCTTTCTTT.

The chain recombines TRBV10-2 with TRBJ1-1; D call uncertain. The V end lost 6 bases, the J end lost 5 bases, and 16 bases lay between the germline ends. The CDR3 covers 14 residues. Looked up from germline, CDR1 is WSHSY and CDR2 is SAAADI. The CDR3, as DNA: TGCGCCAGCAGGTCCGTGTCCGCGGGGACTGAAGCTTTCTTT. Its translation is CASRSVSAGTEAFF.

The chain carries TRBV20-1 and TRBJ1-4, with D unresolved. Trimming removed 6 bases at V and 6 bases at J, with 11 bases between. Germline assignment: CDR1 DFQATT and CDR2 SNEGSKA (reference sequence). The CDR3 consists of 12 residues. The CDR3: CSARAPDEKLFF. CDR3 DNA: TGCAGTGCGCGGGCCCCTGATGAAAAACTGTTTTTT.